These 3 T cell receptor beta chains came from one sample sequenced in a study of PD-1 blockade in classical Hodgkin lymphoma. Clones were read by immunoSEQ multiplex PCR, and TCRdb kept only the in-frame ones, dropping some. This table has 45,000 or so clones, under 95% appearing once. Indicated time point: newly diagnosed, previously untreated cHL patient sample. Material for sequencing was peripheral blood mononuclear cells (PBMCs). These receptors came from a human donor with classical Hodgkin lymphoma.

This chain uses TRBV19 with TRBJ2-7, with TRBD1 matching over 9 bases. CDR1 is LNHDA and CDR2 is SQIVND in the germline V gene (reference sequence). Trimming cost V 5 bases and J 3 bases; bases outside gene matches: 5. This CDR3 comprises 14 residues. This chain's CDR3 is CASSPGGQGYEQYF. The CDR3 nucleotides are TGTGCCAGTAGTCCTGGGGGACAGGGCTACGAGCAGTACTTC.

This clone was observed a handful of times. This sequence joins TRBV6-1 and TRBJ2-2; TRBD1 or TRBD2 may be the D gene (6 bases each). Germline CDR1 and CDR2: MNHNS and SASEGT. V dropped 3 bases and J dropped 4 bases, with 12 bases sitting between them. The CDR3 contains 15 residues. The CDR3 sequence is CASSDWGAGTGELFF. The CDR3 coding sequence is TGTGCCAGCAGTGATTGGGGGGCGGGCACCGGGGAGCTGTTTTTT.

In nucleotides, the CDR3 is TGTGCCAGCAGTGTCATAAAGGTGACCGGGGAGCTGTTTTTT. It translates to CASSVIKVTGELFF. The V and J genes are TRBV2 and TRBJ2-2; D gene unclear. This CDR3 has 14 amino acids. The V and J ends lost 4 bases and 5 bases respectively, with 11 bases between them. The V gene's germline CDR1 is SNHLY and CDR2 FYNNEI.